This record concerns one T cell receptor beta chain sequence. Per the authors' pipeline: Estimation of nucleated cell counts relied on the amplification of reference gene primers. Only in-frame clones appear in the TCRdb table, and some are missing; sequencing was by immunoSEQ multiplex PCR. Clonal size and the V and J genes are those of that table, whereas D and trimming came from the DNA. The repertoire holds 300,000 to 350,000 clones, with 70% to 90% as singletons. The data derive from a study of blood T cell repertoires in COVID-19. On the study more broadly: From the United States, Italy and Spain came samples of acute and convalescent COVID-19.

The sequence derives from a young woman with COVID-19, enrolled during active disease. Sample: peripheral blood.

Here the CDR3 reads CASSYTLRTEQDGYTF. The CDR3, as DNA: TGTGCCAGCAGTTACACCTTGAGGACAGAACAGGATGGCTACACCTTC. V is TRBV6-6 and J is TRBJ1-2; perhaps TRBD1 as D (6 bases). V was clipped by 2 bases and J by 6 bases, with 19 bases between them. Germline CDR1 MNHNY, CDR2 SVGAGI (reference sequence). The CDR3 consists of 16 residues.